The text below deals with one T cell receptor beta chain. Its antigen is currently unknown. The junction departs from the called germline gene at one end, perhaps through a read error. From germline, CDR1 is SEHNR and CDR2 FQNEAQ (reference sequence). The CDR3 contains 17 residues. Primers: 60 Vbeta forward and 13 Jbeta reverse. Measured with immunoSEQ multiplex PCR; TCRdb has only the in-frame clones, and not every one. Here the sample spans about 150,000 clones, about 85% being singletons. These data come from a study of cytomegalovirus exposure and HLA in healthy donors. Study-wide results and caveats: Later analysis showed most CMV-associated TCR beta chains appearing HLA-restricted. Cytomegalovirus status was reportedly diagnosed by the classifier with high sensitivity and specificity.

The TCR sequence derives from a man aged 25 to 40 in good health and CMV-seropositive. Sample: PBMCs. The chain combines TRBV7-9 with TRBJ1-4; the match to TRBD1 covers 10 bases. CDR3 sequence reads: CSSSLPLGQGSNEKLFF. The CDR3 bases are TGTTCCAGCAGCTTACCCCTGGGACAGGGGTCTAATGAAAAACTGTTTTTT.